This paragraph reports one T cell receptor (beta chain). Its antigen is unknown. The V and J ends lost 1 base and 9 bases, in that order; junction bases with no gene match: 9. CDR3 size: 16 residues. CDR1 MNHEY and CDR2 SVGAGI come from the germline V gene. Using immunoSEQ multiplex PCR, the repertoire was profiled, and TCRdb retains in-frame clones only, with some absent. The sample lists approximately 45,000 clones; more than 75% were seen once. This sample stems from a study of a mutant IDH1 vaccine in newly diagnosed glioma. Study details: Initiation of the vaccine course occurred 4-6 weeks after radiotherapy alone, or alongside temozolomide cycles. Patients had received radiotherapy, temozolomide, or both previously, most receiving both.

Time point denoted: week 35, safety follow-up. Doses of 300 ug of mutant IDH1 20-mer peptide were given with topical imiquimod. Study-wide results and limits: Variations in leading peripheral T cell clonotypes appeared to have no connection with pseudoprogression.

This chain uses TRBV6-5 with TRBJ2-1; 10 bases are shared with TRBD2. Sample: PBMCs, taken from a glioma patient whose treatment included an IDH1 peptide vaccine. The sequence was collected from a woman aged 40 to 50 with glioma. CDR3 nucleotide sequence: TGTGCCAGCAGTTACTTTACCGGGACTAGCGTCCCTGAGCAGTTCTTC. Residues: CASSYFTGTSVPEQFF.